The rows below give T cell receptor beta chains drawn from one sample of a study of T-cell memory formation after mild COVID-19. TCRdb recomputed calls from the 5' RACE reads with MiXCR, one row per CDR3 protein. The sample contains around 320,000 distinct CDR3 sequences, under 30% of which appear only once. Source material: PBMCs or a T cell subset sorted from them (not recorded which). The receptors shown here come from an adult woman who had mild COVID-19 (a few samples of this study predate the infection). Cell type and time point are not known. Each CDR3 is given with its conserved first and last residue. D genes are given only for firm matches. Some rows have no size entry. The others give once, few or many, or a class for an expanded clone.

TGTGCCAGCAGGTTGACAGGGGCCCATGAGCAGTTCTTC	CASRLTGAHEQFF	13	few	TRBJ2-1	TRBD1	TRBV7-8
TGTGCCAGCAGTACCCGGGACAAAGGCCAGAACTCCTACGAGCAGTACTTC	CASSTRDKGQNSYEQYF	17	few	TRBJ2-7	NA	TRBV12-3/TRBV12-4
TGTGCCAGCAGCTTGGATACAGGGACGGCCTACGAGCAGTACTTC	CASSLDTGTAYEQYF	15	few	TRBJ2-7	NA	TRBV5-5
TGCGCCAGCAGCCAACAGCCTGCAACTAATGAAAAACTGTTTTTT	CASSQQPATNEKLFF	15	NA	TRBJ1-4	NA	TRBV4-1
TGTGCCAGCAGTGAACCGAACACCGGGGAGCTGTTTTTT	CASSEPNTGELFF	13	few	TRBJ2-2	NA	TRBV2
TGCGCCAGCAGCTTGGAGTTTAGGAGTCCCTACGAGCAGTACTTC	CASSLEFRSPYEQYF	15	few	TRBJ2-7	NA	TRBV5-1
TGTGCCAGCAGCCACAACAAGGGACCCCAAGAGACCCAGTACTTC	CASSHNKGPQETQYF	15	NA	TRBJ2-5	NA	TRBV11-1
TGTGCCAGCAGTGAGCTGGGACTAGCGTACGATGAGCAGTTCTTC	CASSELGLAYDEQFF	15	NA	TRBJ2-1	TRBD2	TRBV25-1
TGTGCCAGCAGCTTAAATTCGGAAGCATACGAGCAGTACTTC	CASSLNSEAYEQYF	14	few	TRBJ2-7	NA	TRBV7-9
TGTGCCAGCAGTTTTAGCTCGGCTAGCAGGGTTGGTACGCAGTATTTT	CASSFSSASRVGTQYF	16	NA	TRBJ2-3	NA	TRBV27
TGTGCCAGCAGCTTGGAGGACAGGGAGCTCTACGAGCAGTACTTC	CASSLEDRELYEQYF	15	NA	TRBJ2-7	TRBD1	TRBV7-6
TGTGCCACCAGCAGGACCGGGACAGCTTATAATTCACCCCTCCACTTT	CATSRTGTAYNSPLHF	16	few	TRBJ1-6	TRBD1	TRBV15
TGTGCCAGCCAACACCGGAGGGCCAACTCTGGGGCCAACGTCCTGACTTTC	CASQHRRANSGANVLTF	17	once	TRBJ2-6	NA	TRBV6-5
TGTGCCAGCAGCTTTACCCCGGGGGGGGTGAACTATGGCTACACCTTC	CASSFTPGGVNYGYTF	16	NA	TRBJ1-2	NA	TRBV5-4
TGTGCCAGCAGTTTACACCCCCACAGGGGGTCCTCTAGCACAGATACGCAGTATTTT	CASSLHPHRGSSSTDTQYF	19	few	TRBJ2-3	TRBD1	TRBV12-3/TRBV12-4
TGTGCCAGCAGCCTGACTAGCGGGAGGACCACCGGGGAGCTGTTTTTT	CASSLTSGRTTGELFF	16	few	TRBJ2-2	TRBD2	TRBV9
TGTGCCAGTCGGACAGGGGATCAGCCCCAGCATTTT	CASRTGDQPQHF	12	few	TRBJ1-5	TRBD1	TRBV19
TGTGCCAGCAGTGAAGCTTTAGCGGGAGCGAATGAGCAGTTCTTC	CASSEALAGANEQFF	15	many	TRBJ2-1	TRBD2	TRBV25-1
TGTGCCAGCACTTTGAGTTACACGTCCTACGAGCAGTACTTC	CASTLSYTSYEQYF	14	NA	TRBJ2-7	NA	TRBV5-6
TGTGCCAGCAGTTCCCTTGGGGCTTCCTTAAACATTCAGTACTTC	CASSSLGASLNIQYF	15	few	TRBJ2-4	NA	TRBV12-3/TRBV12-4
TGTGCCAGCAGCCCTTCTCGTGGGGGGCTGACAGATACGCAGTATTTT	CASSPSRGGLTDTQYF	16	few	TRBJ2-3	NA	TRBV6-4
TGTGCCAGCAGCTCGTCCGGGACAGGGCTTTACGAGCAGTACTTC	CASSSSGTGLYEQYF	15	NA	TRBJ2-7	TRBD1	TRBV5-6
TGCAGCGTTGGATTTTACTCGTCGGGGGAGCAGTACTTC	CSVGFYSSGEQYF	13	NA	TRBJ2-7	NA	TRBV29-1
TGTGCCAGCAGTTCGACCGTTTCACCCCTCCACTTT	CASSSTVSPLHF	12	NA	TRBJ1-6	NA	TRBV6-5
TGTGCCAGCAGTGAATGGGGTGACGAGCAGTACTTC	CASSEWGDEQYF	12	NA	TRBJ2-7	NA	TRBV6-1
TGTGCCAGCAGCCCCCGGGACGGAGTGAGGTCCCTCCACTTT	CASSPRDGVRSLHF	14	NA	TRBJ1-6	NA	TRBV7-2
TGTGCCAGTAGGGTTGGGTCTGGAAACACCATATATTTT	CASRVGSGNTIYF	13	NA	TRBJ1-3	NA	TRBV19
TGTGCCAGCAGCCCAGGGGGGGCGACCCCCTACAATGAGCAGTTCTTC	CASSPGGATPYNEQFF	16	few	TRBJ2-1	NA	TRBV11-2
TGCAGGGAACTTCGGACAGGGTGTGATGAGACCCAGTACTTC	CRELRTGCDETQYF	14	NA	TRBJ2-5	TRBD1	TRBV29-1
TGTGCCAGCAGCTCCATGGGGGTGGGTCTATCTAGCACAGATACGCAGTATTTT	CASSSMGVGLSSTDTQYF	18	few	TRBJ2-3	NA	TRBV7-2
TGCAGCGTAGTGACGGTCGGGGACGAGCAGTACTTC	CSVVTVGDEQYF	12	NA	TRBJ2-7	NA	TRBV29-1